These 22 T cell receptor beta chains came from one sample sequenced in a study of T cell repertoires in cytomegalovirus infection. TCRdb reanalysed the reads using MiXCR and keeps one entry per CDR3 protein. The repertoire has some 320,000 distinct CDR3 sequences, over 7.5% of them found once; the top ten carry around 4%. The sample consisted of PBMCs. Receptors were obtained from a human donor in good health (CMV status not recorded). Some clones in this sample may be carry-over from other donors' samples.

The chain joins TRBV18 to TRBJ1-1; D may be TRBD1 (5 bases). V gave up 3 bases and J gave up 0 bases, with 14 bases separating them. CDR1 is KGHSH, CDR2 LQKENI, per germline. The CDR3 totals 16 residues. The CDR3 DNA follows: TGTGCCAGCTCACCGCCGGGACCGAACCTGAACACTGAAGCTTTCTTT. Its translation: CASSPPGPNLNTEAFF.

The V call is TRBV28, the J call TRBJ2-2; TRBD1 is a possible D gene (5 bases). This CDR3 is 13 amino acids long. Trimming left V 6 bases short and J 6 bases short, with 11 bases between. Germline V gene data show CDR1 as MDHEN and CDR2 as SYDVKM. The CDR3 bases are TGTGCCAGCAGGGACCCCAGGGCCGGGGAGCTGTTTTTT. It yields the protein CASRDPRAGELFF.

The chain combines TRBV5-4 with TRBJ2-4, with no clear D. Per the germline V gene, CDR1 is SGHNT and CDR2 is YYREEE (reference sequence). Trimming cost V 2 bases and J 0 bases, with 15 bases left between them. The CDR3 totals 17 residues. The CDR3 nucleotides are TGTGCCAGCAGCTTAGGCGGACGGACCCTAGCCAAAAACATTCAGTACTTC. Translated: CASSLGGRTLAKNIQYF.

This clonotype was seen many times. V usage is TRBV7-3 and J usage is TRBJ2-1, with D unclear. This CDR3 is built from 14 residues. V was cut by 2 bases and J by 7 bases, with 12 bases left in between. CDR1 is SGHTA, CDR2 FQGTGA, per germline. CDR3 bases: TGTGCCAGCAGCTTACCCCAGTTTGGAAATGAGCAGTTCTTC. Its protein product is CASSLPQFGNEQFF.

The rearrangement uses TRBV9 and TRBJ2-1, with D possibly being TRBD1 (5 bases). The CDR3 runs to 13 residues. Germline CDR1 reads SGDLS; CDR2 reads YYNGEE. Trimming left V 3 bases short and J 4 bases short, with 8 bases between. The CDR3 loop is CASSATAYNEQFF. For the CDR3, the DNA is TGTGCCAGCAGCGCGACAGCATACAATGAGCAGTTCTTC. The variable domain in full, with the rest retrieved from reference TRBV9 and TRBJ2-1, is DSGVTQTPKHLITATGQRVTLRCSPRSGDLSVYWYQQSLDQGLQFLIQYYNGEERAKGNILERFSAQQFPDLHSELNLSSLELGDSALYFCASSATAYNEQFFGPGTRLTVL.

This clonotype was observed a few times. V gene TRBV20-1 combines with J gene TRBJ2-7, with unresolved D. The CDR3 is 14 amino acids. Germline CDR1 reads DFQATT; CDR2 reads SNEGSKA (reference sequence). V dropped 8 bases and J dropped 0 bases, with 17 bases sitting between them. CDR3 sequence: CSYPVSSSSYEQYF. In DNA form, the CDR3 reads TGCAGTTACCCTGTAAGCTCCAGCTCCTACGAGCAGTACTTC.

The chain couples TRBV7-8 to TRBJ2-5; D tentatively fits TRBD1 or TRBD2 (6 bases each). The CDR3 consists of 17 residues. Germline CDR1 and CDR2: SGHVS and FQNEAQ. Trimming took 0 bases from V and 2 from J, leaving 16 bases between them. As DNA, the CDR3 is TGTGCCAGCAGCTTAGCCCGGGCCTGGGGGGCGCAAGAGACCCAGTACTTC. It translates to CASSLARAWGAQETQYF.

Ten or more counts support this clonotype. This chain links TRBV7-2 with TRBJ2-3; no firm D call. Trimming pared 5 bases from V and 4 bases from J, leaving 13 bases between. Germline lookup yields CDR1 SGHTA and CDR2 FQGNSA. The CDR3 extends over 14 amino acids. The CDR3 is CASSPPMGPDTQYF. As DNA, the CDR3 is TGTGCCAGCAGCCCACCTATGGGTCCAGATACGCAGTATTTT.

The chain has TRBV27 and TRBJ1-5, with D unresolved. The germline gives CDR1 MNHEY, CDR2 SMNVEV (reference sequence). The CDR3 has 18 amino acids. V was shortened by 0 bases and J by 1 base, with 16 bases between the two germline ends. The CDR3 reads CASSLSKAGPRSNQPQHF. CDR3 sequence (DNA): TGTGCCAGCAGTTTATCGAAGGCAGGCCCAAGAAGCAATCAGCCCCAGCATTTT.

This clonotype was observed many times. The chain uses TRBV14 and TRBJ1-1, with 7 nucleotides matching TRBD1. The germline V gene has CDR1 SGHDN and CDR2 FVKESK. The CDR3 is made up of 17 amino acids. V lost 1 base and J lost 0; bases outside the gene matches: 8. The CDR3 DNA reads TGTGCCAGCAGCCAAGCCTTGACAAGGGGGCTGAACACTGAAGCTTTCTTT. Amino acids: CASSQALTRGLNTEAFF.

The genes are TRBV27 and TRBJ2-1; the D gene is possibly TRBD1 (8 bases). V lost 5 bases to trimming and J lost 8 bases, with 16 bases between them. The CDR3 is 14 residues long. Germline values: CDR1 MNHEY, CDR2 SMNVEV (reference sequence). CDR3 nucleotides: TGTGCCAGCAGTCCGGACAGGGCGGGGGATGAGCAGTTCTTC. This translates into CASSPDRAGDEQFF.

This clonotype was picked up many times. The chain combines TRBV7-2 with TRBJ1-2; a weak D match, TRBD1 (5 bases). In germline, CDR1 is SGHTA, CDR2 FQGNSA. Trimming cost V 5 bases and J 6 bases, with 13 bases left between them. The CDR3 runs 13 residues. The CDR3 here is CASSVRDGHGYTF. CDR3 nucleotides: TGTGCCAGCAGCGTCCGGGACGGGCATGGCTACACCTTC.

In its sample, this clonotype was seen a few times. The chain uses TRBV7-2 and TRBJ2-2, with D possibly being TRBD2 (6 bases). Trimming took 5 bases from V and 5 from J, leaving 18 bases between them. This CDR3 has 16 amino acids. Germline V gives CDR1 SGHTA, CDR2 FQGNSA. The CDR3 DNA sequence: TGTGCCAGCAGCCCACCCGGCGGGGCGAGAACCGGGGAGCTGTTTTTT. Translating gives CASSPPGGARTGELFF. Filled out from reference TRBV7-2 and TRBJ2-2, the complete variable domain reads GAGVSQSPSNKVTEKGKDVELRCDPISGHTALYWYRQSLGQGLEFLIYFQGNSAPDKSGLPSDRFSAERTGGSVSTLTIQRTQQEDSAVYLCASSPPGGARTGELFFGEGSRLTVL.

This clonotype was seen repeatedly, ten times or more. The chain combines TRBV12-3 or TRBV12-4 with TRBJ1-4; possibly TRBD1 for D (5 bases). The CDR3 length is 16 residues. The germline V and J ends were trimmed by 6 bases and 8 bases, with 22 bases remaining between them. CDR3 coding DNA: TGTGCCAGCAGCTCCAACAAGCGCAGGGCATGGGAAAAACTGTTTTTT. Protein sequence: CASSSNKRRAWEKLFF.

This clonotype was recorded many times. The chain joins TRBV6-6 to TRBJ1-6; no definite D call. This CDR3 has 13 residues. CDR1 is MNHNY, CDR2 SVGAGI, per germline (reference sequence). V was pared by 5 bases and J by 8 bases, with 10 bases between. The CDR3 bases are TGTGCCAGCAGTCCCATAAGAGATTCACCCCTCCACTTT. Translating it yields CASSPIRDSPLHF.

The V and J genes are TRBV11-2 and TRBJ2-5; 12 bases fit TRBD2. From germline, CDR1 is SGHAT and CDR2 FQNNGV. V was pared by 7 bases and J by 5 bases, with 11 bases of the junction left unmatched. The CDR3 runs 16 residues. CDR3 amino acids: CASTGGRTSGVETQYF. CDR3 bases: TGTGCCAGCACCGGAGGAAGGACTAGCGGGGTGGAGACCCAGTACTTC.

The table lists this clonotype with many counts. The rearrangement links TRBV28 to TRBJ1-1, with D possibly being TRBD1 (6 bases). CDR1 is MDHEN and CDR2 is SYDVKM in the germline V gene. The V end lost 6 bases, the J end lost 5 bases, and 16 bases lay between the germline ends. The CDR3 extends over 14 amino acids. Here the CDR3 DNA reads TGTGCCAGCAGAGGAAGAGGGGGGGGGACTGAAGCTTTCTTT. It translates to CASRGRGGGTEAFF.

In its sample, this clonotype was seen many times. V gene TRBV7-9 combines with J gene TRBJ1-4, with a weak D call TRBD1 (5 bases). In germline, CDR1 is SEHNR, CDR2 FQNEAQ (reference sequence). The CDR3 is 14 residues long. V was cut by 5 bases and J by 0 bases, with 7 bases left in between. The CDR3 DNA follows: TGTGCCAGCAGCCCCAGGGCAACTAATGAAAAACTGTTTTTT. Residues: CASSPRATNEKLFF.

This clonotype appeared a few times. The rearrangement uses TRBV6-2 or TRBV6-3 and TRBJ2-1; 8 bases are a match to TRBD2. The J segment lost 7 bases and the V segment lost 0 bases, leaving 14 bases of the junction unmatched. Per the germline V gene, CDR1 is MNHEY and CDR2 is SVGEGT. The CDR3 has 18 residues. CDR3: CASSYSIHPGGPRNEQFF. As DNA, the CDR3 is TGTGCCAGCAGTTACTCGATCCACCCGGGAGGGCCGCGTAATGAGCAGTTCTTC.

The chain is built from TRBV23-1 and TRBJ2-5; no reliable D call. TRBV23-1 is flagged as an ORF with uncertain function. Between the trimmed V and J ends, which lost 7 bases and 4 bases, there was a span of 22 bases. The CDR3 has 16 residues. CDR3 in amino acids: CASKPPQPGLVETQYF. The CDR3 DNA reads as TGCGCCAGCAAACCCCCCCAACCGGGTTTAGTAGAGACCCAGTACTTC.

This clonotype came up once. J is TRBJ2-5 and V is TRBV11-2; TRBD1 is a possible D gene (5 bases). This CDR3 region has 15 residues. The germline V and J ends were trimmed by 5 bases and 5 bases, with 18 bases remaining between them. Germline CDR1 is SGHAT and CDR2 is FQNNGV. The DNA for the CDR3 is TGTGCCAGCAGCATAGCAGACAGAAATCTGGAGACCCAGTACTTC. Amino acids: CASSIADRNLETQYF. The variable domain in full, completed from reference TRBV11-2 and TRBJ2-5, reads EAGVAQSPRYKIIEKRQSVAFWCNPISGHATLYWYQQILGQGPKLLIQFQNNGVVDDSQLPKDRFSAERLKGVDSTLKIQPAKLEDSAVYLCASSIADRNLETQYFGPGTRLLVL.

This clonotype appeared many times. This rearrangement joins TRBV7-9 to TRBJ2-7, with TRBD1 identical over 7 bases. CDR1 and CDR2 (germline): SEHNR, FQNEAQ (reference sequence). The CDR3 is made up of 15 amino acids. Trimming removed 0 bases from V and 2 bases from J; junction bases left unmatched: 4. In nucleotides, the CDR3 is TGTGCCAGCAGCTTAGCGGGGACAGATCCCTACGAGCAGTACTTC. Protein product: CASSLAGTDPYEQYF.